Below are 30 T cell receptor beta chains sequenced from a single sample in a study of blood T cell repertoires in COVID-19. Sequencing used immunoSEQ multiplex PCR; TCRdb keeps in-frame clones, though not all of them. This repertoire shows over 200,000 clones, nearly 90% found once; its top ten account for about 10%. Specimen: PBMCs or T cells enriched from blood (not recorded which). The receptors come from a man younger than 40 who had recovered from COVID-19.

The chain carries TRBV28 and TRBJ1-6; 7 nucleotides line up with TRBD1. This CDR3 is built from 13 residues. From germline, CDR1 is MDHEN and CDR2 SYDVKM. The J segment lost 10 bases and the V segment lost 6 bases, leaving 6 bases of the junction unmatched. The chain's CDR3 is CASRRDRTSPLHF. CDR3 in DNA: TGTGCCAGCAGACGGGACAGAACCTCACCCCTCCACTTT.

The chain joins TRBV27 to TRBJ1-1; 9 positions agree with TRBD1. Per the germline V gene, CDR1 is MNHEY and CDR2 is SMNVEV (reference sequence). Trimming removed 7 bases from V and 12 bases from J; junction bases left unmatched: 6. The CDR3 sequence is 11 residues long. CDR3 residues: CASMDRGHTFF. CDR3 in DNA: TGTGCCAGCATGGACAGGGGCCATACTTTCTTT.

J is TRBJ1-2 and V is TRBV11-2, with D uncertain. V was trimmed by 6 bases and J by 7 bases, leaving 12 bases between them. Germline V gene data show CDR1 as SGHAT and CDR2 as FQNNGV. The CDR3 runs to 12 residues. The CDR3 nucleotides are TGTGCCAGCAGAAGAGTTGGTGGTGGCTACACCTTC. Translating it yields CASRRVGGGYTF.

The CDR3 DNA reads TGTGCCAGCAGCTTATCGACAGGGGGCGGAGAGACCCAGTACTTC. Protein: CASSLSTGGGETQYF. This chain joins TRBV7-7 and TRBJ2-5; 10 bases are a match to TRBD1. CDR1 and CDR2 from the germline V gene are SSHAT and FNYEAQ (reference sequence). CDR3 size: 15 residues. V lost 2 bases and J lost 4; bases outside the gene matches: 4.

This clone was seen only a few times. The chain joins TRBV29-1 to TRBJ1-6; TRBD1 is a possible D gene (6 bases). With 8 bases removed from V and 5 bases from J, the gap between germline ends came to 13 bases. Germline CDR1 SQVTM, CDR2 ANQGSEA. The CDR3 is 13 amino acids. The DNA of the CDR3 is TGCAGCATAAGACAGGAGAATAATTCACCCCTCCACTTT. It codes for CSIRQENNSPLHF.

This clone occurred a few times. The chain joins TRBV10-3 to TRBJ1-1; 7 bases agree with TRBD1. The CDR3 consists of 13 residues. Losses at the gene ends were 5 bases for V and 3 bases for J; bases not matched to a gene: 3. Per germline, CDR1 ENHRY and CDR2 SYGVKD. DNA of the CDR3: TGTGCCATCAGTAACAGGGGAGACACTGAAGCTTTCTTT. It yields the protein CAISNRGDTEAFF.

The chain carries TRBV27 and TRBJ2-1; tentative D call: TRBD2 (6 bases). Germline V lookup: CDR1 MNHEY, CDR2 SMNVEV (reference sequence). V gave up 5 bases and J gave up 14 bases, with 13 bases separating them. The CDR3 is made up of 11 amino acids. CDR3 sequence: CASSKGLLEFF. Here the CDR3 DNA reads TGTGCCAGCAGTAAGGGACTTTTAGAGTTCTTC.

This clone was recorded only once. The chain couples TRBV14 to TRBJ1-3; TRBD1 is a possible D gene (5 bases). V shed 5 bases and J shed 3 bases, with 20 bases lying between them. CDR3 size: 17 residues. Germline V lookup: CDR1 SGHDN, CDR2 FVKESK. The CDR3 sequence is CASSKRQGGAVGNTIYF. CDR3 sequence (DNA): TGTGCCAGCAGCAAAAGGCAGGGAGGGGCCGTTGGAAACACCATATATTTT.

The V call is TRBV5-1, the J call TRBJ2-5; TRBD1 matches 9 bases. Unmatched junction bases numbered 5, after V lost 4 bases and J lost 1 base. There are 15 residues in the CDR3. From germline, CDR1 is SGHRS and CDR2 YFSETQ. The CDR3 bases are TGCGCCAGCAGCGAGGGGACAGGGCCCCAAGAGACCCAGTACTTC. Translated, it gives CASSEGTGPQETQYF.

CDR3: CASSEGTSGGEEETQYF. CDR3 sequence (DNA): TGTGCCAGCAGTGAGGGGACTAGCGGGGGAGAGGAAGAGACCCAGTACTTC. The rearrangement joins TRBV6-2 or TRBV6-3 to TRBJ2-5; TRBD2 aligns across 14 bases. CDR3 length: 17 amino acids. Germline V gene sequence: CDR1 MNHEY, CDR2 SVGEGT. V was pared by 5 bases and J by 3 bases, with 8 bases of the junction left unmatched.

The chain carries TRBV2 and TRBJ2-2; 7 nucleotides align to TRBD1. The CDR3 runs to 14 residues. With 7 bases clipped from V and 1 base from J, the junction kept 3 bases outside the gene matches. Germline V gene sequence: CDR1 SNHLY, CDR2 FYNNEI. CDR3 nucleotides: TGTGCCAGCACTGGACAGGTGAACACCGGGGAGCTGTTTTTT. It translates to CASTGQVNTGELFF.

The chain employs TRBV29-1 and TRBJ2-7, with D maybe TRBD1 (5 bases). CDR1 is SQVTM and CDR2 is ANQGSEA in the germline V gene. Trimming took 8 bases from V and 3 from J, leaving 20 bases between them. The CDR3 contains 14 residues. The CDR3 is CSIELTVPNYEQYF. The CDR3 DNA is TGCAGCATAGAGTTGACAGTTCCCAACTACGAGCAGTACTTC.

The rearrangement uses TRBV7-2 and TRBJ2-3; D is perhaps TRBD1 (5 bases). Trimming left V 5 bases short and J 5 bases short, with 8 bases between. The CDR3 has 12 amino acids. Germline V gene data show CDR1 as SGHTA and CDR2 as FQGNSA. The CDR3: CASSGAVDTQYF. The CDR3 region has the DNA TGTGCCAGCAGCGGGGCGGTAGATACGCAGTATTTT. The entire variable domain, with the rest obtained from reference TRBV7-2 and TRBJ2-3, is as follows: GAGVSQSPSNKVTEKGKDVELRCDPISGHTALYWYRQSLGQGLEFLIYFQGNSAPDKSGLPSDRFSAERTGGSVSTLTIQRTQQEDSAVYLCASSGAVDTQYFGPGTRLTVL.

The chain employs TRBV7-8 and TRBJ2-2; TRBD2 aligns across 9 bases. The V gene's germline CDR1 is SGHVS and CDR2 FQNEAQ. V lost 1 base and J lost 5; bases outside the gene matches: 5. The CDR3 runs 16 residues. CDR3 in DNA: TGTGCCAGCAGCTTAGGTGGGCTAGCGGGGACCGGGGAGCTGTTTTTT. It encodes CASSLGGLAGTGELFF.

The chain couples TRBV7-3 to TRBJ2-5; 11 bases map to TRBD2. CDR1 SGHTA and CDR2 FQGTGA come from the germline V gene. The CDR3 extends over 18 amino acids. V shed 5 bases and J 5 bases; nucleotides not matched to a gene: 16. CDR3 sequence (DNA): TGTGCCAGCAGCCTCAGTGGGCTAGCGGGGGGCGGCGTGGAGACCCAGTACTTC. Residues: CASSLSGLAGGGVETQYF.

The chain employs TRBV2 and TRBJ2-3, with D possibly matching TRBD2 (5 bases). Deletions cut 4 bases from V and 2 bases from J, with 16 bases between. This CDR3 comprises 16 residues. Germline-derived CDR1 and CDR2 are SNHLY and FYNNEI. The CDR3 protein is CASSAYTGISTDTQYF. In DNA, the CDR3 is TGTGCCAGCAGTGCCTACACCGGGATATCCACAGATACGCAGTATTTT.

The chain carries TRBV2 and TRBJ1-1, with no clear D. This CDR3 contains 14 residues. Between the trimmed V and J ends, which lost 6 bases and 6 bases, there was a span of 17 bases. Germline values: CDR1 SNHLY, CDR2 FYNNEI. The CDR3 sequence is CASRTRVGLPEAFF. CDR3 coding DNA: TGTGCCAGCAGAACGAGGGTAGGACTCCCTGAAGCTTTCTTT.

The V gene is TRBV6-6, the J gene TRBJ2-7, with 9 bases fitting TRBD1. The CDR3 sequence is 14 residues long. CDR1 and CDR2 from the germline V gene are MNHNY and SVGAGI (reference sequence). After removal of 7 bases from V and 3 bases from J, the junction contained 7 bases not matched to a gene. The CDR3 region is CASTGDRASYEQYF. The CDR3 nucleotides are TGTGCCAGCACCGGGGACAGGGCTAGCTACGAGCAGTACTTC.

V and J are TRBV19 and TRBJ2-7, with 8 positions matching TRBD2. With 6 bases clipped from V and 7 bases from J, the junction kept 11 bases outside the gene matches. The germline V gene has CDR1 LNHDA and CDR2 SQIVND (reference sequence). This CDR3 is built from 14 residues. CDR3 sequence: CASSGLAGRGEQYF. The CDR3 bases are TGTGCCAGTAGCGGACTAGCAGGCAGGGGAGAGCAGTACTTC.

The chain carries TRBV30 and TRBJ1-2; tentatively, D is TRBD1 (5 bases). Between the trimmed V and J ends, which lost 2 bases and 1 base, there was a span of 20 bases. Germline V CDR1 and CDR2: GTSNPN, SVGIG (reference sequence). This CDR3 contains 17 residues. The CDR3, as DNA: TGTGCCTGGAGTCCATTCCCCACCGGACACAATAACTATGGCTACACCTTC. This encodes CAWSPFPTGHNNYGYTF.

The chain has TRBV6-5 and TRBJ2-1, with D maybe TRBD2 (6 bases). The CDR3 extends over 15 amino acids. Trimming left V 5 bases short and J 3 bases short, with 14 bases between. Looked up from germline, CDR1 is MNHEY and CDR2 is SVGAGI. CDR3 sequence (DNA): TGTGCCAGCAGTAAACCGGGACTGGTCTACAATGAGCAGTTCTTC. Encoded protein: CASSKPGLVYNEQFF.

The V gene is TRBV6-5, the J gene TRBJ2-1; 7 nucleotides line up with TRBD2. V trimming: 11 bases; J trimming: 5 bases; junction bases outside the gene matches: 9. Germline V lookup: CDR1 MNHEY, CDR2 SVGAGI. This CDR3 is built from 13 residues. The CDR3 spells CAGGLTENNEQFF. The CDR3 DNA is TGTGCCGGGGGACTAACAGAGAACAATGAGCAGTTCTTC.

The genes are TRBV4-1 and TRBJ2-7, with D possibly matching TRBD2 (5 bases). V dropped 2 bases and J dropped 4 bases, with 12 bases sitting between them. CDR3 length: 14 amino acids. The germline V gene encodes CDR1 MGHRA and CDR2 YSYEKL. The CDR3 region has the DNA TGCGCCAGCAGCCAATCCACTCCGGGGTACGAGCAGTACTTC. It codes for CASSQSTPGYEQYF.

The rearrangement uses TRBV7-2 and TRBJ2-6; D is perhaps TRBD1 (5 bases). Germline CDR1 and CDR2: SGHTA and FQGNSA. There are 16 residues in the CDR3. V dropped 1 base and J dropped 4 bases, with 11 bases sitting between them. CDR3 nucleotide sequence: TGTGCCAGCAGCTTAGTTGCAGGGTTCGGGGCCAACGTCCTGACTTTC. Translation gives CASSLVAGFGANVLTF.

J is TRBJ2-7 and V is TRBV21-1; the table names TRBD1, a call not compared with the DNA. TRBV21-1 is a pseudogene locus. There are 18 residues in the CDR3. This CDR3 is CASSKEGMPGQGTYEQYF. CDR3 bases: TGTGCCAGCAGCAAAGAGGGGATGCCGGGACAGGGAACATACGAGCAGTACTTC.

The genes are TRBV29-1 and TRBJ1-2; D remains unclear. The CDR3 consists of 13 residues. The V and J ends lost 7 bases and 1 base respectively, with 13 bases between them. Germline V lookup: CDR1 SQVTM, CDR2 ANQGSEA. This CDR3 is CSATPGLNYGYTF. As DNA, the CDR3 is TGCAGCGCTACGCCTGGACTTAACTATGGCTACACCTTC.

The rearrangement joins TRBV28 to TRBJ1-2; D not certain. V lost 1 base and J lost 0, with 6 bases in between. Germline V gene sequence: CDR1 MDHEN, CDR2 SYDVKM. The CDR3 is made up of 14 amino acids. CDR3: CASSLSLPNYGYTF. Here the CDR3 DNA reads TGTGCCAGCAGTTTATCTCTCCCTAACTATGGCTACACCTTC.

The rearrangement joins TRBV5-1 to TRBJ2-3; 7 bases align to TRBD2. Per germline, CDR1 SGHRS and CDR2 YFSETQ. V was clipped by 2 bases and J by 4 bases; unmatched bases: 13. This CDR3 contains 17 residues. CDR3 coding DNA: TGCGCCAGCAGCTTTAGTTCTGACGGGAGCGGGGCAGATACGCAGTATTTT. This gives the protein CASSFSSDGSGADTQYF.

The chain employs TRBV29-1 and TRBJ1-2; D not certain. CDR1 is SQVTM and CDR2 is ANQGSEA in the germline V gene. The CDR3 runs to 13 residues. The V end was cut by 1 base, the J end by 5 bases, with 11 bases between. Here the CDR3 reads CSVEGTDLYGYTF. The DNA of the CDR3 is TGCAGCGTTGAAGGAACAGACCTATATGGCTACACCTTC.

This chain links TRBV5-6 with TRBJ1-2, with 8 bases lining up with TRBD1. The CDR3 loop spans 15 amino acids. Germline CDR1 SGHDT, CDR2 YYEEEE. V shed 6 bases, J shed 2 bases, and the junction held 9 bases outside the gene matches. CDR3 sequence (DNA): TGTGCCAGCACCATGGGACAGGTCCTCAACTATGGCTACACCTTC. Translating it yields CASTMGQVLNYGYTF.